What follows is one TCR beta chain and its context. Its antigen is currently unknown. This entry belongs to a study of T cells in localized non-small cell lung cancer. General study results and limits: Peak T cell clonality was found in uninvolved adjacent lung, exceeding tumor.

CDR1 MDHEN and CDR2 SYDVKM come from the germline V gene. The CDR3 covers 14 residues. V shed 7 bases, J shed 11 bases, and the junction held 15 bases outside the gene matches. Clones were read by immunoSEQ multiplex PCR, and TCRdb kept only the in-frame ones, dropping some. The sample carries 25,000 to 30,000 clones, around 90% recorded once. The sequencing here drew on peripheral blood, taken before any cancer treatment. This chain uses TRBV28 with TRBJ1-2, with 8 bases that match TRBD1. This receptor was identified in a male donor at least 60 years old with stage I lung adenocarcinoma. The CDR3 protein is CASNQQGAVIGYTF. Here the CDR3 DNA reads TGTGCCAGCAATCAGCAGGGGGCGGTAATTGGGTACACCTTC.